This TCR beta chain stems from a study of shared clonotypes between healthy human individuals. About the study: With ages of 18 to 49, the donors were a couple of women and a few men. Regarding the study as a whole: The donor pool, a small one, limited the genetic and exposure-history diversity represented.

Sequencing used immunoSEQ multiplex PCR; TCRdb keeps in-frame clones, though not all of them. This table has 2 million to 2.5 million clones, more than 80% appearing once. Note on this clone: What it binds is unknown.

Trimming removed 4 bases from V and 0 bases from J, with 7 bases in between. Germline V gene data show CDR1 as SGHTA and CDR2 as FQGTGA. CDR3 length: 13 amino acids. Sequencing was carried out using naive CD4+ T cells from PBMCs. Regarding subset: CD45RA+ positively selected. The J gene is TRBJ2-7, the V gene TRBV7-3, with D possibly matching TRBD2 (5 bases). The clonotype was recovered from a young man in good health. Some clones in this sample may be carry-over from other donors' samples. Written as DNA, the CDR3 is TGTGCCAGCAGCTCCCGGGACTCCTACGAGCAGTACTTC. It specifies CASSSRDSYEQYF. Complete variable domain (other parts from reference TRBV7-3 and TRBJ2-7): GAGVSQTPSNKVTEKGKYVELRCDPISGHTALYWYRQSLGQGPEFLIYFQGTGAADDSGLPNDRFFAVRPEGSVSTLKIQRTERGDSAVYLCASSSRDSYEQYFGPGTRLTVT.